What follows describes a single T cell receptor (beta chain). The target of this receptor is not known. The sample holds no much larger clone one base away, and base qualities are not on file. CDR1 and CDR2 were assigned from the germline V gene as SGHNT and YENEEA. The junction shows trimming of 2 bases on V and 5 bases on J, plus 11 bases between the germline ends. Including the terminal cysteine and phenylalanine, the CDR3 comprises 14 residues. CDR3 DNA only is kept here, 42 bases in frame from base 1. This specimen belongs to a study of control samples from healthy donors and cancer patients (dated by TCRdb to 2020 to 2021). Libraries were built with the immunoSEQ multiplex PCR assay. TCRdb retrieved this table from immuneACCESS and kept in-frame rearrangements only. Not all clones are present; in checked studies, unresolved V genes account for under half, and no reason is known for the remainder. The table for this sample lists 150,000 to 200,000 clones; 91% of them were counted only once. In total, the top ten clones hold around 1.5% of the sample.

This receptor was taken from a woman aged 25-40 years in good health. The chain is encoded by TRBV11-3 joined to TRBJ2-3; possibly the D gene is TRBD2, per 6 matching bases. The sample was blood. The base sequence is TGTGCCAGCAGCTTAATCGGGAGTGGAGATACGCAGTATTTT. It translates as CASSLIGSGDTQYF.